The 14 T cell receptor beta chains listed next were all sequenced from one sample in a study of response to subunit inactivated influenza vaccine. MiXCR, run by TCRdb on the RT-PCR reads, gives a single entry per CDR3 protein. The repertoire includes approximately 310,000 distinct CDR3 sequences, roughly a fifth of them detected once, and about 10% sits in the top ten. Sequencing used PBMCs from blood, obtained around 22 months after vaccination. These receptors were taken from a man between 45 and 75 years old who received an inactivated influenza vaccine.

V and J are TRBV11-2 and TRBJ1-1; D is unclear. Trimming removed 5 bases from V and 6 bases from J, with 10 bases in between. Germline CDR1 reads SGHAT; CDR2 reads FQNNGV. This CDR3 spans 12 amino acids. The CDR3 DNA sequence: TGTGCCAGCAGCCCGAATAGCGCTGAAGCTTTCTTT. Its translation: CASSPNSAEAFF.

This clonotype was observed a handful of times. The CDR3: CASSKHRGTYNEQFF. In nucleotides, the CDR3 is TGCGCCAGCAGCAAACATAGGGGAACCTACAATGAGCAGTTCTTC. The chain couples TRBV5-1 to TRBJ2-1; the D gene is possibly TRBD1 (5 bases). The CDR3 consists of 15 residues. V was trimmed by 4 bases and J by 2 bases, leaving 13 bases between them. The V gene's germline CDR1 is SGHRS and CDR2 YFSETQ.

The chain combines TRBV4-3 with TRBJ2-1; perhaps D is TRBD1 or TRBD2 (5 bases each). Per the germline V gene, CDR1 is LGHNA and CDR2 is YSLEER. V dropped 0 bases and J dropped 4 bases, with 19 bases sitting between them. The CDR3 loop spans 18 amino acids. CDR3 residues: CASSQDLDTRSGYNEQFF. The CDR3, as DNA: TGCGCCAGCAGCCAAGATCTGGACACGCGAAGCGGATACAATGAGCAGTTCTTC.

A remark on this clonotype: This may stem from a read error, because a much larger clone lies one nucleotide away. The rearrangement uses TRBV24-1 and TRBJ1-2; D remains ambiguous. The V gene's germline CDR1 is KGHDR and CDR2 SFDVKD. The CDR3 extends over 15 amino acids. The CDR3 reads CATSDSSRAIYCYTF. CDR3 DNA sequence: TGTGCCACCAGTGATTCGAGCCGGGCCATCTATTGCTACACCTTC.

This clonotype was counted a few times. The V gene is TRBV19, the J gene TRBJ1-2; no firm D call. Trimming stripped 3 bases from V and 8 bases from J, with 16 bases between. The germline V gene encodes CDR1 LNHDA and CDR2 SQIVND (reference sequence). CDR3 length equals 14 residues. The CDR3 DNA sequence: TGTGCCAGTAGTATTGGAACCTCTGATAGGGGCTACACCTTC. Translating it yields CASSIGTSDRGYTF.

This clonotype was found a few times. This chain joins TRBV20-1 and TRBJ1-1, with 7 nucleotides matching TRBD1. Germline V gives CDR1 DFQATT, CDR2 SNEGSKA (reference sequence). This CDR3 has 16 residues. V shed 0 bases, J shed 7 bases, and the junction held 14 bases outside the gene matches. CDR3 nucleotides: TGCAGTGCTAGAGATATGGGCACAGGGGAGGCGGGTGAAGCTTTCTTT. Residues: CSARDMGTGEAGEAFF.

This clonotype was found many times. The chain carries TRBV6-1 and TRBJ1-1; D remains ambiguous. CDR1 MNHNS and CDR2 SASEGT come from the germline V gene. V lost 4 bases, J lost 0 bases, and 9 bases lay in between. The length of the CDR3 is 14 residues. The CDR3 DNA sequence: TGTGCCAGCAGTGTTCTTAGAATGAACACTGAAGCTTTCTTT. Protein sequence: CASSVLRMNTEAFF.

V usage is TRBV5-5 and J usage is TRBJ1-3, with D hard to call. The germline V gene encodes CDR1 SGHKS and CDR2 YYEKEE (reference sequence). The CDR3 sequence is 17 residues long. V was cut by 4 bases and J by 3 bases, with 20 bases left in between. The CDR3 DNA sequence: TGTGCCAGCAGCCCCTCAGGAGCGGTGCTAAGTGGAAACACCATATATTTT. This sequence encodes CASSPSGAVLSGNTIYF.

This clonotype was observed a handful of times. The rearrangement uses TRBV12-3 or TRBV12-4 and TRBJ1-5, with a weak D call TRBD1 (5 bases). The CDR3 loop spans 14 amino acids. The V and J ends lost 5 bases and 9 bases respectively, with 17 bases between them. The chain's CDR3 is CASSARDGRRPQHF. The CDR3 region has the DNA TGTGCCAGCAGTGCAAGGGACGGGAGAAGGCCCCAGCATTTT.

The chain recombines TRBV9 with TRBJ1-5; TRBD1 matches at 10 bases. Germline CDR1 and CDR2: SGDLS and YYNGEE. The CDR3 consists of 16 residues. Trimming at V came to 7 bases and at J to 1 base, leaving 8 bases not matched to a gene. CDR3: CASGTGDLFSNQPQHF. The CDR3 DNA follows: TGTGCCAGCGGGACAGGGGATTTGTTCAGCAATCAGCCCCAGCATTTT.

This chain uses TRBV6-2 or TRBV6-3 with TRBJ2-7; D is uncertain. The germline V gene has CDR1 MNHEY and CDR2 SVGEGT. The CDR3 loop spans 12 amino acids. Trimming stripped 6 bases from V and 8 bases from J, with 14 bases between. CDR3 coding DNA: TGTGCCAGCAGCGACGGCGCGTTTCAGCAGTACTTC. This encodes CASSDGAFQQYF.

This clonotype showed up many times. This chain links TRBV12-3 or TRBV12-4 with TRBJ1-2; 10 bases agree with TRBD1. The CDR3 covers 15 residues. After removal of 5 bases from V and 8 bases from J, the junction contained 11 bases not matched to a gene. CDR3 sequence reads: CASSPRQGASRGYTF. The DNA of the CDR3 is TGTGCCAGCAGTCCTCGACAGGGGGCGAGCAGGGGCTACACCTTC.

This clonotype was observed a handful of times. The V gene is TRBV9, the J gene TRBJ2-4, with 11 bases fitting TRBD2. From germline, CDR1 is SGDLS and CDR2 YYNGEE. The ends lost 0 bases at V and 4 bases at J; junction bases unmatched: 6. The CDR3 is 17 residues long. CDR3 loop: CASSVGLAGGPKNIQYF. The CDR3 DNA reads TGTGCCAGCAGCGTAGGGCTAGCGGGAGGTCCTAAAAACATTCAGTACTTC. The whole variable domain, filled in from reference TRBV9 and TRBJ2-4, reads DSGVTQTPKHLITATGQRVTLRCSPRSGDLSVYWYQQSLDQGLQFLIQYYNGEERAKGNILERFSAQQFPDLHSELNLSSLELGDSALYFCASSVGLAGGPKNIQYFGAGTRLSVL.

This clonotype showed up just a few times. The gene calls are TRBV12-3 or TRBV12-4 and TRBJ2-7, with 13 nucleotides matching TRBD2. The ends lost 3 bases at V and 0 bases at J; junction bases unmatched: 5. The length of the CDR3 is 17 residues. The CDR3 loop is CASSFSGTSGASYEQYF. CDR3 sequence (DNA): TGTGCCAGCAGTTTCTCCGGGACTAGCGGGGCCTCCTACGAGCAGTACTTC.